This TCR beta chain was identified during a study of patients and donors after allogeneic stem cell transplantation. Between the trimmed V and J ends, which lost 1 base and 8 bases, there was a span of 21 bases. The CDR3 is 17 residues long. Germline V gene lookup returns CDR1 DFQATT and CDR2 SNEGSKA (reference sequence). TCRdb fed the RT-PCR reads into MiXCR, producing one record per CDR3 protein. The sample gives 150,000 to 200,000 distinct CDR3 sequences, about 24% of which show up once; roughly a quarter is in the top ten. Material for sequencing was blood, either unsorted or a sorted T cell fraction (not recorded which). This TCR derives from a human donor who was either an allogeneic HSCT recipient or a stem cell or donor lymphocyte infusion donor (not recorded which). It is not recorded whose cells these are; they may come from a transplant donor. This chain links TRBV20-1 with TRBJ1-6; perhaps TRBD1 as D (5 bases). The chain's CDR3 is CSARAGAAGLPYSPLHF. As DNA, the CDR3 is TGCAGTGCTAGAGCGGGAGCCGCGGGGCTTCCTTATTCACCCCTCCACTTT.